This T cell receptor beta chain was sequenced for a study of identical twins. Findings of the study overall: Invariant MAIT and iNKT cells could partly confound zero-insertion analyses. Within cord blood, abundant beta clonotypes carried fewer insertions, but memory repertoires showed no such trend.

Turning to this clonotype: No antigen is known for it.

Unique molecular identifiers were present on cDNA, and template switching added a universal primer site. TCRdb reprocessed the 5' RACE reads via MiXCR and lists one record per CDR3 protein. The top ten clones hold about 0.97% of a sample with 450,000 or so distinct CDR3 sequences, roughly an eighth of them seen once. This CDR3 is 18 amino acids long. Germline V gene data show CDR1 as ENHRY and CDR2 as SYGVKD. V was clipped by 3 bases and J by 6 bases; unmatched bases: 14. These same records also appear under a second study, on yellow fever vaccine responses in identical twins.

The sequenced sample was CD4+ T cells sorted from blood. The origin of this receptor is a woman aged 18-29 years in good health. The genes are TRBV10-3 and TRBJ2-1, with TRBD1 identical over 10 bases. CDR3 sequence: CAISEGVKGDRGRNEQFF. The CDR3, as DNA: TGTGCCATCAGTGAAGGGGTAAAGGGGGACAGGGGTCGCAATGAGCAGTTCTTC.